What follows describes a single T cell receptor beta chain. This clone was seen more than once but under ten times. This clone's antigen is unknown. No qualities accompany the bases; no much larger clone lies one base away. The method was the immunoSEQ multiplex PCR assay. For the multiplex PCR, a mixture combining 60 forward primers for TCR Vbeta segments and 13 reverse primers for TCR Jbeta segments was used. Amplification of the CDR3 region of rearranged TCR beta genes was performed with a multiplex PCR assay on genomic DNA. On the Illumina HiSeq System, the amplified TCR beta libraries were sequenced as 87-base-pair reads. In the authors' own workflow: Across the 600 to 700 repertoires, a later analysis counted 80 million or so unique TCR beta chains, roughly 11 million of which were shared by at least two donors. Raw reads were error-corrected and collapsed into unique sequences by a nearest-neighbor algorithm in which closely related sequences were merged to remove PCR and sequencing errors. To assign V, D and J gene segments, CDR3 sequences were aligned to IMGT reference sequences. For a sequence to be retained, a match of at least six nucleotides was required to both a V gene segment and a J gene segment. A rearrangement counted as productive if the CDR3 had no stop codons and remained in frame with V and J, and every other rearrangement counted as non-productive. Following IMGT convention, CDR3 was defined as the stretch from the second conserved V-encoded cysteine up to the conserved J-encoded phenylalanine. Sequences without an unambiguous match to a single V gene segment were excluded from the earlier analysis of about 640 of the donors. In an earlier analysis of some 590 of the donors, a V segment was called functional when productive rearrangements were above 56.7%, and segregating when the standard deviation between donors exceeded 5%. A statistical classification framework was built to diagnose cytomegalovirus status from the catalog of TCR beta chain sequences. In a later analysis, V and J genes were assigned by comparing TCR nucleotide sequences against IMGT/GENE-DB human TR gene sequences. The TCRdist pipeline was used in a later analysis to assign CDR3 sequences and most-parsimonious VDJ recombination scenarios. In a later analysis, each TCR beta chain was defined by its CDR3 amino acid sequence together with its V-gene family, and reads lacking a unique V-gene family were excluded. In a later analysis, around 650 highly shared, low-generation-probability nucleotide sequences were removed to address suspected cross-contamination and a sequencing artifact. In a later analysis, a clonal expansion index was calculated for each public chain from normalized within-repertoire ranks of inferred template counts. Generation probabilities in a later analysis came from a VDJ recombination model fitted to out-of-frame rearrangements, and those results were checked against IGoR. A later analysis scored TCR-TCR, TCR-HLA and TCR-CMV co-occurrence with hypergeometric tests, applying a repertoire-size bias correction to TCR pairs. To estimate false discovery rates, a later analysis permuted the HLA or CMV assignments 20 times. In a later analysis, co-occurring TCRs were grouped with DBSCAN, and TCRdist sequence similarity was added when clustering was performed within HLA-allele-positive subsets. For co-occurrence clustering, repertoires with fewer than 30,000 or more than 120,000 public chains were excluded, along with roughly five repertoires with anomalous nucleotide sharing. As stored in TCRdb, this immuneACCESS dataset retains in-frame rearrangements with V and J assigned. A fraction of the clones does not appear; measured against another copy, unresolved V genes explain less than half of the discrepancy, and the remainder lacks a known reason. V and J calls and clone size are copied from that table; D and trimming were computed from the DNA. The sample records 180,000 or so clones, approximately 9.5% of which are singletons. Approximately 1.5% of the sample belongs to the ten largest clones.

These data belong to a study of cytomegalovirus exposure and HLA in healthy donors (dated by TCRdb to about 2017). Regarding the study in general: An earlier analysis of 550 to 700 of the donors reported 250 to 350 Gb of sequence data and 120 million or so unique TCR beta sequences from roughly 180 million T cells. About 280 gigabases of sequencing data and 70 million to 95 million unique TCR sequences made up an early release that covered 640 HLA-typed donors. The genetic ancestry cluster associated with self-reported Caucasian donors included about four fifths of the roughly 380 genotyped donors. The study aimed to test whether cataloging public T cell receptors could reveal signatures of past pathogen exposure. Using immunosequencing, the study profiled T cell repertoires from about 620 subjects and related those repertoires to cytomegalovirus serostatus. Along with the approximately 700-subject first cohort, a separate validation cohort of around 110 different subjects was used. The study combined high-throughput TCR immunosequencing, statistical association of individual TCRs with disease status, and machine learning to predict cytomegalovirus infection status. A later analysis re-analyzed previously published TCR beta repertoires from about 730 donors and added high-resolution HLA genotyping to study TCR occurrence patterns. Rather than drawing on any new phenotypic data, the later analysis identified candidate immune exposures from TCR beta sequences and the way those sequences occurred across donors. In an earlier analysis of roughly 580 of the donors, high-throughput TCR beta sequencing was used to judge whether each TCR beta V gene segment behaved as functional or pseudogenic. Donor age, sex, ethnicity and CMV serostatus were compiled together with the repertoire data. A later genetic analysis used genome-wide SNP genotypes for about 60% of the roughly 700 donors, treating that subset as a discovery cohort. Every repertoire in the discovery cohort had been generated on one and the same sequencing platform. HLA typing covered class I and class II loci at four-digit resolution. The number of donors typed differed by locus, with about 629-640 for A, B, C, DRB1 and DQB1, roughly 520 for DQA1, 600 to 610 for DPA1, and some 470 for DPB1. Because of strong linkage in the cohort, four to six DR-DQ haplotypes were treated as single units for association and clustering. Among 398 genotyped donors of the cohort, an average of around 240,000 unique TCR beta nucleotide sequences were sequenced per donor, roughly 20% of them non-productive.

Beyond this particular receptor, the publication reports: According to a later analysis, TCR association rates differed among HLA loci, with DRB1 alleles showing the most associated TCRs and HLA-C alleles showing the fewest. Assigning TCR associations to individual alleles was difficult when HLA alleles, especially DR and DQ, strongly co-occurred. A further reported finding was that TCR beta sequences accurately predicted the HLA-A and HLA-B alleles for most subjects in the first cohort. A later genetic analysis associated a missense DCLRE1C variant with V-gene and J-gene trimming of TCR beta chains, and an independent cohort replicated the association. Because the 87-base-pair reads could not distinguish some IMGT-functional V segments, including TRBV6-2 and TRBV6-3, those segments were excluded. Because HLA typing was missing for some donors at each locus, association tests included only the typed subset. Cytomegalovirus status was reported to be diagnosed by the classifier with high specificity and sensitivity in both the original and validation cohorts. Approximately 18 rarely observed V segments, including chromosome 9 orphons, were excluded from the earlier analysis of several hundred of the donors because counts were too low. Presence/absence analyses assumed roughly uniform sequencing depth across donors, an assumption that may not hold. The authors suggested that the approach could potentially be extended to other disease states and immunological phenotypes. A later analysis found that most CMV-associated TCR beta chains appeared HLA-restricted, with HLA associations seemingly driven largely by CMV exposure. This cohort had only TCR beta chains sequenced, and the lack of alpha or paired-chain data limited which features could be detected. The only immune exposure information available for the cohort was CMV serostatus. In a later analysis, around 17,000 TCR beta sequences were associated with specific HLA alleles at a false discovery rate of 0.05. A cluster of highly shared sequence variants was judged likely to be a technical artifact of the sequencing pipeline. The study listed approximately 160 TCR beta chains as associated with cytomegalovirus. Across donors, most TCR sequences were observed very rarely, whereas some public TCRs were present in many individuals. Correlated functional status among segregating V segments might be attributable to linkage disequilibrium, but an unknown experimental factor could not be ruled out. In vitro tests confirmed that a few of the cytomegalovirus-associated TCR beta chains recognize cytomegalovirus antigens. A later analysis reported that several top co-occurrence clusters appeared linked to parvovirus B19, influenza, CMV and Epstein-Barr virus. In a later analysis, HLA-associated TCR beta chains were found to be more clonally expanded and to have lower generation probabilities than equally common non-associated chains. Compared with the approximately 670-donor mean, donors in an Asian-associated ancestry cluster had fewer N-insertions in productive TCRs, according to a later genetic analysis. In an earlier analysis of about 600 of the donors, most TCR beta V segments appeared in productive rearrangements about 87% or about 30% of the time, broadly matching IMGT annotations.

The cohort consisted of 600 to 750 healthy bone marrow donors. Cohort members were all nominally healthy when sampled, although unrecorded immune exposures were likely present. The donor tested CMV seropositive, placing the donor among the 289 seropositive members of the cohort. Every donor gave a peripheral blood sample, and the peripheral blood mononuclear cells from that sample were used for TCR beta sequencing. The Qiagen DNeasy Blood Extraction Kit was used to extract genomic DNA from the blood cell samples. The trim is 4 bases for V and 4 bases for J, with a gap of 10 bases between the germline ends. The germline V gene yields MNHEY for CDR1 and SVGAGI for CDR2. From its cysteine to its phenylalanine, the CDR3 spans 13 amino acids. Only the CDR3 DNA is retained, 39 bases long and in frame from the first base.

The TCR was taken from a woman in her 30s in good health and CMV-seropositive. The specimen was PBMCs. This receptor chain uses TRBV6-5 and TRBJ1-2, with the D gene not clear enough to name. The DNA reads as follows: TGTGCCAGCAGTTCCACAGATCTCTATGGCTACACCTTC. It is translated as CASSSTDLYGYTF.